This TCR beta chain comes out of a study of T cells in Graves' hyperthyroidism and ophthalmopathy. Looking at the study overall: Peripheral blood was taken when the disease was first diagnosed, before any treatment began.

The investigators amplified TCR beta CDR3 regions from RNA transcripts. When the TCR CDR3 underwent first-round RT-PCR, the HTBI primer set was used. Via MiXCR, TCRdb re-called the multiplex PCR reads, giving one row per CDR3 protein. The sample shows about 560,000 distinct CDR3 sequences, 16% of them seen only once. Orbital computed tomography, thyroid ultrasound, serum thyroxine and TRAb, and clinical symptoms together informed the diagnoses. Isolation of PBMCs was performed on 8.5 to 10 ml fresh peripheral blood. Germline CDR1 and CDR2: SGDLS and YYNGEE. CDR3 length equals 17 residues. General study results and limits: Most thyroid clonotypes expanded above 0.001 were also detected in blood.

With respect to this clonotype: Its antigen remains unknown. A junction boundary mismatches the germline segment, possibly from a read error.

Sequenced input: blood. The receptor was isolated from a young woman with Graves' hyperthyroidism. The chain carries TRBV9 and TRBJ2-3, with D possibly matching TRBD1 (5 bases). The CDR3 region is CPSSDLNLQGRADTQYF. The DNA for the CDR3 is TGTCCCAGCAGCGATCTCAATTTGCAGGGCAGGGCAGATACGCAGTATTTT.